The 19 T cell receptor beta chains listed next were all sequenced from one sample in a study of read filtering for tumor transcriptome and immune sequencing. Molecular barcoded adaptors covering alpha/delta and beta/gamma chains were used on 400 to 450 ng RNA. TCRdb itself ran the reads through MiXCR, one entry per CDR3 protein. The sample shows tens of thousands of distinct CDR3 sequences, roughly 21% of them seen only once. The material sequenced was a population of CD138-negative cells sorted from bone marrow. These receptor sequences come from a donor aged 40 or over with multiple myeloma.

This clonotype was detected many times. The chain recombines TRBV20-1 with TRBJ2-7; tentatively, D is TRBD2 (6 bases). This CDR3 region has 12 residues. Germline CDR1 reads DFQATT; CDR2 reads SNEGSKA (reference sequence). V gave up 3 bases and J gave up 4 bases, with 10 bases separating them. The CDR3: CSASQDYYEQYF. Here the CDR3 DNA reads TGCAGTGCTAGTCAGGACTATTACGAGCAGTACTTC.

This clonotype was found many times. V usage is TRBV4-1 and J usage is TRBJ1-6; D gene ambiguous. CDR1 MGHRA and CDR2 YSYEKL come from the germline V gene. The ends were cut back, 1 base at V and 8 bases at J, with 9 bases in the middle. CDR3 length: 14 amino acids. The CDR3 sequence: CASSQGIGYSPLHF. In nucleotides, the CDR3 is TGCGCCAGCAGCCAAGGTATAGGGTATTCACCCCTCCACTTT.

This clonotype was seen repeatedly, ten times or more. The CDR3 reads CASSPQGNPYEQYF. CDR3 nucleotide sequence: TGTGCCAGCAGCCCTCAGGGGAACCCCTACGAGCAGTACTTC. This sequence joins TRBV7-8 and TRBJ2-7; weak D call: TRBD1 (6 bases). Germline V gene data show CDR1 as SGHVS and CDR2 as FQNEAQ. V was cut by 5 bases and J by 2 bases, with 13 bases left in between. This CDR3 is 14 amino acids long.

The table lists this clonotype with many counts. One end of the junction fails to match germline, which may point to a read error. The chain couples TRBV7-3 to TRBJ2-1; 7 nucleotides align to TRBD1. The CDR3 loop spans 13 amino acids. The germline gives CDR1 SGHTA, CDR2 FQGTGA. CDR3 region: CASSSTPTGAWVF. The CDR3 coding sequence is TGTGCCAGCAGCTCGACACCCACAGGGGCTTGGGTCTTC.

About this clonotype itself: At one of its ends the junction is not consistent with the germline gene, which may arise from a read error. The V and J genes are TRBV4-1 and TRBJ2-5, with 10 bases lining up with TRBD2. CDR3 length: 17 residues. Germline-derived CDR1 and CDR2 are MGHRA and YSYEKL. CDR3 DNA sequence: TGCGCCGGCAGCCAAGTTGCCAGCGGGGGGGCCCAAGAGACCCAGTACTTC. Amino acid sequence: CAGSQVASGGAQETQYF.

The CDR3 region is CASSVTGVSDGELFF. The CDR3 nucleotides are TGTGCCAGCAGCGTCACTGGGGTTTCCGACGGGGAGCTGTTTTTT. The chain recombines TRBV9 with TRBJ2-2; D gene unclear. CDR3 length: 15 residues. Germline assignment: CDR1 SGDLS and CDR2 YYNGEE. V lost 2 bases and J lost 7, with 15 bases in between. Looking up the rest from reference TRBV9 and TRBJ2-2 gives the full variable domain: DSGVTQTPKHLITATGQRVTLRCSPRSGDLSVYWYQQSLDQGLQFLIQYYNGEERAKGNILERFSAQQFPDLHSELNLSSLELGDSALYFCASSVTGVSDGELFFGEGSRLTVL.

On this clonotype: This sequence may be a read error, since a much larger clone differs from it by one base. J is TRBJ1-2 and V is TRBV30; D call uncertain. Germline loops: CDR1 GTSNPN, CDR2 SVGIG (reference sequence). Trimming took 2 bases from V and 4 from J, leaving 8 bases between them. CDR3 length: 12 amino acids. The CDR3 region is CAWSTTFYGYTF. The CDR3 DNA reads TGTGCCTGGAGTACGACCTTCTATGGCTACACCTTC.

Many counts were recorded for this clonotype. The CDR3 nucleotides read TGTGCCAGCATTAGGAACACTGAAGCTTTCTTT. Translation gives CASIRNTEAFF. The chain joins TRBV12-3 or TRBV12-4 to TRBJ1-1; D call uncertain. CDR3 length: 11 amino acids. The V end lost 7 bases, the J end lost 1 base, and 4 bases lay between the germline ends.

This clonotype was detected ten times or more. The gene calls are TRBV20-1 and TRBJ2-1; possible D gene TRBD2, 7 bases. V lost 0 bases and J 6 bases, leaving 15 bases between the germline ends. CDR1 and CDR2 from the germline V gene are DFQATT and SNEGSKA (reference sequence). The CDR3 spans 15 residues. The CDR3: CSARDPGAGVNEQFF. In DNA, the CDR3 is TGCAGTGCTAGAGATCCAGGGGCGGGGGTCAATGAGCAGTTCTTC.

This clonotype showed up many times. The chain couples TRBV6-5 to TRBJ2-1; possibly TRBD2 for D (5 bases). CDR3 length: 14 amino acids. Germline CDR1 and CDR2: MNHEY and SVGAGI. V was pared by 6 bases and J by 2 bases, with 11 bases between. The CDR3, as DNA: TGTGCCAGCAGCCCCAGGAGGACCTACAATGAGCAGTTCTTC. Encoded protein: CASSPRRTYNEQFF.

This clonotype occurred many times. The gene calls are TRBV19 and TRBJ2-6; the D call may be TRBD1 or TRBD2 (5 bases each). CDR3 length: 17 residues. V lost 5 bases and J lost 0, with 14 bases in between. Germline V gene lookup returns CDR1 LNHDA and CDR2 SQIVND (reference sequence). CDR3 in amino acids: CASSRGRATSGANVLTF. CDR3 nucleotides: TGTGCCAGTAGTCGGGGCAGGGCTACCTCTGGGGCCAACGTCCTGACTTTC.

This clonotype was detected many times. The chain carries TRBV25-1 and TRBJ2-7; the D gene could be TRBD1 or TRBD2 (5 bases each). This CDR3 spans 13 amino acids. Trimming cost V 5 bases and J 2 bases, with 10 bases left between them. CDR1 and CDR2 (germline): MGHDK, SYGVNS. CDR3 nucleotides: TGTGCCAGCAGTCGGGACCCAACCTACGAGCAGTACTTC. It codes for CASSRDPTYEQYF.

As regards this clonotype: A much larger clone differs by one base, so this may be a read error. The chain couples TRBV24-1 to TRBJ1-4; the D gene is possibly TRBD1 (5 bases). The CDR3 spans 16 residues. V gave up 5 bases and J gave up 8 bases, with 20 bases separating them. Germline CDR1 KGHDR, CDR2 SFDVKD. For the CDR3, the DNA is TGTGCCACCAGTGTCCCCTCCCAAACCGGGGCCGAAAAACTGTTTTTT. Translating it yields CATSVPSQTGAEKLFF.

This clonotype was observed at least ten times. The genes are TRBV6-1 and TRBJ2-4; weak D call: TRBD1 (5 bases). V was shortened by 8 bases and J by 6 bases, with 17 bases between the two germline ends. CDR3 length: 14 residues. Germline CDR1 reads MNHNS; CDR2 reads SASEGT. In DNA form, the CDR3 reads TGTGCCAGCGTGGATTTGTTGGACACAAACATTCAGTACTTC. Protein product: CASVDLLDTNIQYF.

There are many counts of this clonotype. The chain joins TRBV2 to TRBJ2-1, with D perhaps matching TRBD2 (6 bases). V was pared by 7 bases and J by 0 bases, with 13 bases between. This CDR3 region has 15 residues. CDR1 and CDR2 (germline): SNHLY, FYNNEI. The CDR3 region is CASTPGTYSYNEQFF. CDR3 in DNA: TGTGCCAGCACCCCCGGGACTTACTCCTACAATGAGCAGTTCTTC.

With respect to this clonotype: A read error is possible here, since a much larger clone lies one base away. The chain joins TRBV20-1 to TRBJ1-1; 8 bases map to TRBD1. The CDR3 has 14 amino acids. The germline CDR1 and CDR2 sequences are DFQATT and SNEGSKA (reference sequence). V gave up 0 bases and J gave up 6 bases; unmatched junction bases: 6. The CDR3 sequence is CSAREDRDFPEAFF. CDR3 in DNA: TGCAGTGCTAGAGAGGACAGGGATTTTCCTGAAGCTTTCTTT.

This clonotype has at least ten counts. V and J are TRBV7-2 and TRBJ2-1; no definite D call. V was clipped by 5 bases and J by 0 bases, with 14 bases between them. This CDR3 has 16 amino acids. Germline V CDR1 and CDR2: SGHTA, FQGNSA. CDR3 region: CASSKRPVSSYNEQFF. DNA for the CDR3: TGTGCCAGCAGCAAAAGGCCGGTTAGCTCCTACAATGAGCAGTTCTTC.

CDR3 residues: CASSFGAPNQPQHF. The DNA for the CDR3 is TGCGCCAGCAGCTTCGGGGCTCCCAATCAGCCCCAGCATTTT. The chain uses TRBV5-1 and TRBJ1-5, with D possibly being TRBD1 (5 bases). Germline V gives CDR1 SGHRS, CDR2 YFSETQ. V shed 2 bases and J shed 3 bases, with 9 bases lying between them. CDR3 length: 14 amino acids. Using reference TRBV5-1 and TRBJ1-5 for the parts outside the CDR3, the full variable domain is KAGVTQTPRYLIKTRGQQVTLSCSPISGHRSVSWYQQTPGQGLQFLFEYFSETQRNKGNFPGRFSGRQFSNSRSEMNVSTLELGDSALYLCASSFGAPNQPQHFGDGTRLSIL.

This clonotype was found a few times. The V and J genes are TRBV7-9 and TRBJ2-2; D is ambiguous. The CDR3 length is 12 residues. Germline-derived CDR1 and CDR2 are SEHNR and FQNEAQ (reference sequence). V dropped 5 bases and J dropped 7 bases, with 8 bases sitting between them. CDR3 region: CASSGFVGELFF. CDR3 in DNA: TGTGCCAGCAGCGGATTCGTCGGGGAGCTGTTTTTT.